Each of the 25 T cell receptor beta chains below was sequenced from the same sample in a study of tumor-infiltrating lymphocytes in primary liver carcinoma. Researchers generated TCR beta cDNA from approximately 500 ng of total RNA, relying on a constant-region primer. What produced the TCR beta libraries was three nested multiplex PCR rounds using slightly modified ARM-PCR. PCR rounds one and two used TRBV1-TRBV30 forward primers with a C-beta reverse primer for 9 to 10 cycles each. In TCRdb, the multiplex PCR reads were re-called with MiXCR into one record per CDR3 protein. The table records under 200,000 distinct CDR3 sequences, over 80% of them present only once. Co-extraction of both nucleic acids (RNA and DNA) used roughly 19-33 mg of unsorted bulk tissue. The source material was tumor tissue from primary liver carcinoma. Every receptor here comes from a man aged 40-49 years with primary liver carcinoma and hepatitis B virus infection.

Turning to this clonotype: The germline gene is not matched at one end of the junction; a read error may be the cause. The chain is built from TRBV7-8 and TRBJ1-4; possibly TRBD1 for D (5 bases). CDR1 SGHVS and CDR2 FQNEAQ come from the germline V gene. The CDR3 is 16 residues long. CDR3 DNA: TGTGCCAACAGCTTAGGGGATATTGGAACTAATGAAAAACTGTTTTTT. Translated: CANSLGDIGTNEKLFF.

Of note for this clonotype: Since a much larger clone is just one base distant, this may be a read error. V usage is TRBV5-1 and J usage is TRBJ2-7; possibly TRBD2 for D (7 bases). Looked up from germline, CDR1 is SGHRS and CDR2 is YFSETQ. The CDR3 spans 16 residues. V gave up 0 bases and J gave up 5 bases, with 18 bases separating them. CDR3 protein: CASSLGERGARNEQYF. CDR3 DNA: TGCGCCAGCAGCTTGGGGGAACGGGGGGCGCGGAACGAGCAGTACTTC.

As for this clonotype: Relative to the germline gene, one junction end is altered; a read error may explain this. V and J are TRBV12-3 or TRBV12-4 and TRBJ1-1; D not certain. The CDR3 consists of 13 residues. CDR3 loop: CANSFSWAAEAFF. CDR3 nucleotides: TGTGCCAACAGTTTTTCATGGGCAGCTGAAGCTTTCTTT.

As concerns this clonotype: A junction boundary mismatches the germline segment, possibly from a read error. The chain combines TRBV6-1 with TRBJ2-7; 7 bases align to TRBD2. The CDR3 spans 14 residues. Germline-derived CDR1 and CDR2 are MNHNS and SASEGT. The DNA of the CDR3 is TGTACCAGCTGTGGGAGGGGTAGGAACTACGAGCAGTACTTC. This gives the protein CTSCGRGRNYEQYF.

On this clonotype: The conserved final phenylalanine or tryptophan is absent from the CDR3, which likely points to a read error. This chain joins TRBV9 and TRBJ2-3, with D uncertain. Deletions cut 0 bases from V and 1 base from J, with 0 bases between. Germline V gene data show CDR1 as SGDLS and CDR2 as YYNGEE. The CDR3 runs 12 residues. The CDR3 DNA reads TGTGCCAGCAGCGTAGGCACAGATACGCAGTATTAT. The encoded protein is CASSVGTDTQYY.

On this clonotype: Germline is not matched at one junction end, which may reflect a read error. This rearrangement joins TRBV11-3 to TRBJ2-1, with D possibly TRBD2 on 5 matching bases. CDR1 SGHNT and CDR2 YENEEA come from the germline V gene. This CDR3 spans 15 amino acids. CDR3 nucleotides: TGTGCCAGCAACCTACAAGGCGGAGGTTTCAATGAGCAGTTTTTC. Translated, it gives CASNLQGGGFNEQFF.

The CDR3 DNA reads TGTGCCAGCACCCAACGACAGGGTGGCGAGATGTACTTC. Translation gives CASTQRQGGEMYF. The chain couples TRBV6-5 to TRBJ2-7, with 7 nucleotides matching TRBD1. This CDR3 has 13 residues. The V segment lost 7 bases and the J segment 12 bases; nucleotides outside the gene matches: 15. Germline CDR1 and CDR2: MNHEY and SVGAGI.

As for this clonotype: One end of the junction is discordant with germline, which a read error may explain. This chain uses TRBV11-2 with TRBJ2-1, with D uncertain. Per germline, CDR1 SGHAT and CDR2 FQNNGV. The CDR3 is made up of 14 amino acids. The DNA of the CDR3 is TGTGCCAGCAGCTTGTCGAGGTTCGACGATGAACAGTTCTTC. This translates into CASSLSRFDDEQFF.

On this clonotype itself: The conserved phenylalanine or tryptophan normally closing the CDR3 is absent here, so this likely arose from a read error. The limits of the CDR3 on the DNA are not certain, so only TCRdb's listed CDR3 is given. This chain links TRBV29-1 with TRBJ2-7. Germline V gene lookup returns CDR1 SQVTM and CDR2 ANQGSEA. The CDR3 comprises 15 residues, both ends counted. CDR3: CGVEDPGGNSYEEYL.

V and J are TRBV10-3 and TRBJ1-5; D gene ambiguous. The CDR3 loop spans 14 amino acids. Germline V CDR1 and CDR2: ENHRY, SYGVKD. Trimming took off 2 bases at V and 6 bases at J, with 11 bases between the two ends. The CDR3 nucleotides are TGTGCCATCAGTGAGAGGGAAGCGAGTCAGCCCCAGCATTTT. Translated, it gives CAISEREASQPQHF.

Worth noting for this clonotype: One end of the junction fails to match germline, which may point to a read error. V is TRBV6-2 or TRBV6-3 and J is TRBJ2-1; D unresolved. The germline V gene encodes CDR1 MNHEY and CDR2 SVGEGT. The CDR3 runs 14 residues. The CDR3 loop is CASSYRDSSNEQFF. The CDR3, as DNA: TGTGCCAGCAGTTACCGAGACTCCTCCAATGAGCAGTTCTTC.

The chain recombines TRBV9 with TRBJ2-2, with unresolved D. With 4 bases removed from V and 7 bases from J, the gap between germline ends came to 17 bases. The CDR3 loop spans 15 amino acids. Germline values: CDR1 SGDLS, CDR2 YYNGEE. For the CDR3, the DNA is TGTGCCAGCAGCCTAGACCCGGTGGCGGACGGGGAGCTGTTTTTT. This encodes CASSLDPVADGELFF.

A word on this clonotype: Because it lacks the conserved phenylalanine or tryptophan at the end, this CDR3 is likely a read error. The DNA is omitted, as the CDR3 cannot be located on it reliably, and the CDR3 follows TCRdb's listing. J is TRBJ1-1 and V is TRBV14; the DNA was not used to check the table's D call, TRBD1. Ends included, the CDR3 has 14 residues. Germline CDR1 reads SGHDN; CDR2 reads FVKESK. The CDR3 here is CASSPSDRLDVASI.

Concerning this clonotype itself: Relative to the germline gene, one junction end is altered; a read error may explain this. The chain couples TRBV12-3 or TRBV12-4 to TRBJ1-5, with 7 bases lining up with TRBD1. The CDR3 totals 16 residues. CDR3 protein: CVSNTTPGQGNQPQHF. CDR3 nucleotides: TGTGTCAGCAATACAACTCCTGGACAGGGCAATCAGCCCCAGCATTTT.

Notes on this clonotype: A junction boundary mismatches the germline segment, possibly from a read error. The V gene is TRBV29-1, the J gene TRBJ2-3, with 8 bases aligning to TRBD2. This CDR3 is 14 amino acids long. In germline, CDR1 is SQVTM, CDR2 ANQGSEA. This CDR3 is CSVESGAGGGTQYF. As DNA, the CDR3 is TGCAGTGTTGAATCAGGGGCGGGGGGAGGTACGCAGTATTTT.

About this clonotype itself: Germline and junction disagree at one end, which may indicate a read error. The rearrangement uses TRBV29-1 and TRBJ1-2, with D perhaps matching TRBD1 (5 bases). The germline V gene encodes CDR1 SQVTM and CDR2 ANQGSEA. The CDR3 loop spans 14 amino acids. CDR3 sequence: CNVKFGHSIYRYTF. CDR3 bases: TGCAACGTCAAGTTTGGACACTCAATCTATCGCTACACCTTC.

A word on this clonotype: One junction end does not reproduce the germline sequence, and a read error may be involved. This chain connects TRBV4-3 to TRBJ2-5, with D unresolved. The CDR3 totals 15 residues. The V gene's germline CDR1 is LGHNA and CDR2 YSLEER. The CDR3: CASSQAVRFTETQYF. The CDR3 DNA is TGTGCCAGCAGCCAAGCAGTCCGTTTTACTGAGACCCAGTACTTC.

Regarding this clonotype: The CDR3 does not end in the conserved phenylalanine or tryptophan, so this is likely a read error. The chain links TRBV5-4 to TRBJ2-2; D may be TRBD2 (5 bases). Germline V gene lookup returns CDR1 SGHNT and CDR2 YYREEE (reference sequence). This CDR3 has 16 residues. CDR3 sequence reads: CVSSWPLGSNTGELFL. CDR3 in DNA: TGTGTCAGCAGCTGGCCCCTTGGTTCGAACACCGGGGAACTGTTTCTT.

With regard to this clonotype: The junction does not match germline at one end; this may be a read error. The V call is TRBV4-2, the J call TRBJ2-3; no clear D. CDR3 size: 16 residues. Germline CDR1 reads LGHNA; CDR2 reads YNFKEQ. DNA of the CDR3: TGTGTCAGCAGCCAAGAGTCAGCCCCTCGCACAGATACGCAATATTTT. Protein product: CVSSQESAPRTDTQYF.

This clonotype was observed a single time. The junction differs from germline at one of its ends, possibly a read error. This chain uses TRBV7-8 with TRBJ2-3, with D perhaps TRBD1 (8 bases). The germline CDR1 and CDR2 sequences are SGHVS and FQNEAQ. CDR3 length equals 16 residues. CDR3 sequence reads: CASSSTGGGIFGYAEF. Written as DNA, the CDR3 is TGTGCCAGCAGCTCAACAGGGGGGGGGATATTCGGATACGCAGAATTT.

There are many counts of this clonotype. The chain links TRBV7-3 to TRBJ2-3; no reliable D call. The germline V and J ends were trimmed by 2 bases and 3 bases, with 6 bases remaining between them. From germline, CDR1 is SGHTA and CDR2 FQGTGA. CDR3 length: 13 residues. Here the CDR3 DNA reads TGTGCCAGCAGCTTAGACTTAACAGATACGCAGTATTTT. Amino acids: CASSLDLTDTQYF.

With respect to this clonotype: Mismatch with germline at one junction end may stem from a read error. This chain uses TRBV11-1 with TRBJ2-1, with a possible D match to TRBD2 (6 bases). The CDR3 contains 15 residues. CDR1 and CDR2 from the germline V gene are SGHAT and FQDESV (reference sequence). The CDR3 DNA sequence: TGTGCCAGCAGCTTCCAGGGACCGTTGGACTATGAGCAGCTCTTC. The encoded protein is CASSFQGPLDYEQLF.

Ten or more counts support this clonotype. This chain uses TRBV5-5 with TRBJ2-1; D is ambiguous. Germline lookup yields CDR1 SGHKS and CDR2 YYEKEE (reference sequence). The CDR3 sequence is 14 residues long. Trimming took 4 bases from V and 2 from J, leaving 10 bases between them. The CDR3 sequence is CASSDGLTYNEQFF. In DNA form, the CDR3 reads TGTGCCAGCAGCGACGGGCTTACCTACAATGAGCAGTTCTTC.

Remarks on this clonotype: As the CDR3 is not closed by the conserved phenylalanine or tryptophan, this likely results from a read error. The chain links TRBV6-1 to TRBJ2-1; TRBD1 might be the D (6 bases). The ends were cut back, 1 base at V and 8 bases at J, with 9 bases in the middle. The CDR3 is 13 residues long. Germline V gene sequence: CDR1 MNHNS, CDR2 SASEGT. In DNA form, the CDR3 reads TGTGCCAGCAGTGAAGGGGCAGGGGATGAGCAGTTCTCA. Amino acid sequence: CASSEGAGDEQFS.

This clonotype is a singleton in its sample. The CDR3 region is CNGAQGDPYEQYF. The CDR3 nucleotides are TGCAATGGGGCACAGGGGGACCCCTACGAGCAGTACTTC. This chain uses TRBV29-1 with TRBJ2-7; 8 positions match TRBD1. CDR1 is SQVTM, CDR2 ANQGSEA, per germline. The CDR3 is 13 residues long.